These T cell receptor beta chains were read from a single sample in a study of blood T cell repertoires in COVID-19. Sequencing was performed with immunoSEQ multiplex PCR; in TCRdb, only in-frame clones are kept and a portion is missing. Of fewer than 400,000 clones in the sample, approximately 85% are singletons; the top ten hold roughly 2%. The material sequenced was PBMCs or T cells enriched from blood (not recorded which). These receptors were taken from a man younger than 40 who had recovered from COVID-19. CDR3s include the opening cysteine and the closing phenylalanine or tryptophan.

CDR3 | V
CASRPRGAYQGGYTF | TRBV19
CASSSRTDRYTEAFF | TRBV28
CASNLAGAHGYTF | TRBV12-3/TRBV12-4
CASSTGGGLNEQYF | TRBV6-5
CASRFTGGADGTEAFF | TRBV11-2
CASSDRGDTEAFF | TRBV2
CASSNNPLTGGPHNEQFF | TRBV9
CASSLGQGVTNEQFF | TRBV13
CASRPGSQGASNYGYTF | TRBV27
CASRRTSGGTKETQYF | TRBV3-1/TRBV3-2
CASTQPLVNTEAFF | TRBV27
CASSLVLSEAFF | TRBV5-5
CASSPPPGASNNEQFF | TRBV19
CASSGTGVYNEQFF | TRBV3-1/TRBV3-2
CASSPRGTGTSEAFF | TRBV7-6
CSVQGGYEQYF | TRBV20-1
CASRGQGLYYGYTF | TRBV2
CATSRSYLTGEYGYTF | TRBV15
CASRTQGYEQYF | TRBV10-2
CASRLAGTGNTGELFF | TRBV14
CASSQGGGYRTDTQYF | TRBV4-3
CASIESGLAGNEQFF | TRBV6-5
CASSPPNRLSTETQYF | TRBV18
CASSLGTGGLNSGNTIYF | TRBV18
CASSLSTGTGPYEQYF | TRBV27
CASSLVGGNTIYF | TRBV27
CASSPRQGNYGYTF | TRBV18
CATSRAMQQPQHF | TRBV15
CASRFGNQETQYF | TRBV5-8
CASSQYSGTGDQPQHF | TRBV6-2/TRBV6-3
CASSQTGGSTDTQYF | TRBV5-1
CASEDTGEAFF | TRBV5-6
CSVENRGNTDEQFF | TRBV29-1
CASSPLTSEGTQYF | TRBV3-1/TRBV3-2
CASSRGGALRADTQYF | TRBV7-7
CAISEGGEVNTEAFF | TRBV10-3
CASSLDSSETEAFF | TRBV4-3
CASRAGRYTEAFF | TRBV12-3/TRBV12-4
CASSGTAGNEQFF | TRBV9
CATSRDRGLINYGYTF | TRBV15
CASSYKRVAFF | TRBV6-5
CAWSVGGTSYEQYF | TRBV30
CASSFWGDPQETQYF | TRBV6-2/TRBV6-3
CASSVAAGAETQYF | TRBV9
CASSQDRGQQETQYF | TRBV4-2
CASSLAGAYNEQFF | TRBV7-2
CASSEFQGANTEAFF | TRBV6-1
CASSFYRQGTEAFF | TRBV5-5
CASSADRQNTEAFF | TRBV7-2
CASSLRTSGNTDTQYF | TRBV4-1